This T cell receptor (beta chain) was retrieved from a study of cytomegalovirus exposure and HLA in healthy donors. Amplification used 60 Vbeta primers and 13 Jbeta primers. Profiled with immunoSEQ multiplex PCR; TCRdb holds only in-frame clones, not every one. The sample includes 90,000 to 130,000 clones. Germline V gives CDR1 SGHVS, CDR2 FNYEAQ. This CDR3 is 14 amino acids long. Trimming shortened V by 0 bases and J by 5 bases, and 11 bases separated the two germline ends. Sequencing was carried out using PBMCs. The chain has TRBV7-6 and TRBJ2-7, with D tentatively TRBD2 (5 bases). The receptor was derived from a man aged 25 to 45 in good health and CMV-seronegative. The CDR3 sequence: CASSLAGRQDEQYF. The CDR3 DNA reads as TGTGCCAGCAGCTTAGCGGGGAGACAAGACGAGCAGTACTTC.